This T cell receptor beta chain was sequenced during a study of CD8 T cells in ankylosing spondylitis. Notes on this clonotype: Its target is unknown.

The germline V and J ends were trimmed by 0 bases and 6 bases, with 3 bases remaining between them. Germline V gives CDR1 DFQATT, CDR2 SNEGSKA (reference sequence). The CDR3 consists of 10 residues. Study outcomes and limitations: The study identified a TCR beta motif of under ten highly homologous variants that appeared characteristic of ankylosing spondylitis blood. Significantly higher representation of disease-linked clones was reported for matched ankylosing spondylitis synovial fluid.

Each CDR3 protein gets one entry after TCRdb re-called the 5' RACE reads with MiXCR. The sample consists of almost 400,000 distinct CDR3 sequences, approximately 20% of them appearing once. Material for sequencing was blood, either unsorted or a sorted T cell fraction (not recorded which). This sequence joins TRBV20-1 and TRBJ2-7; D gene ambiguous. This TCR came from a male donor with ankylosing spondylitis. The CDR3 nucleotides read TGCAGTGCTAGAGATCGCGAGCAGTACTTC. Residues: CSARDREQYF.